A single sample is the source of the 20 T cell receptor beta chains below, sequenced in a study of T cell responses to AZD1222 COVID-19 vaccine. The data were produced by immunoSEQ multiplex PCR, yet TCRdb's version contains in-frame clones alone and is incomplete. The sample carries tens of thousands of clones, approximately 85% recorded once. The input for sequencing was peripheral blood, taken on day 0 of MenACWY control vaccination. The origin of the receptors is an adult in good health.

V gene TRBV6-2 or TRBV6-3 combines with J gene TRBJ2-7, with 8 bases fitting TRBD2. The trim removed 3 bases at V and 8 bases at J, leaving 9 bases unmatched. The V gene's germline CDR1 is MNHEY and CDR2 SVGEGT. The CDR3 runs 14 residues. The CDR3 here is CASSYRAGGVQQYF. DNA for the CDR3: TGTGCCAGCAGTTATAGGGCGGGAGGAGTTCAGCAGTACTTC.

This clone was seen a handful of times. V gene TRBV5-1 combines with J gene TRBJ2-3, with 7 nucleotides matching TRBD2. V was clipped by 7 bases and J by 0 bases; unmatched bases: 11. Germline V gene lookup returns CDR1 SGHRS and CDR2 YFSETQ. CDR3 length: 16 residues. This CDR3 is CASGGPSGRSTDTQYF. DNA of the CDR3: TGCGCCAGCGGAGGGCCTAGCGGCAGGAGCACAGATACGCAGTATTTT.

CDR3 amino acids: CASSPSGNYEQYF. The CDR3 nucleotides read TGCGCCAGCAGCCCCTCCGGGAACTACGAGCAGTACTTC. The chain uses TRBV5-1 and TRBJ2-7, with D perhaps matching TRBD2 (5 bases). The CDR3 has 13 amino acids. With 4 bases removed from V and 3 bases from J, the gap between germline ends came to 11 bases. Germline loops: CDR1 SGHRS, CDR2 YFSETQ.

V is TRBV3-1 (or the pseudogene TRBV3-2) and J is TRBJ1-3, with a weak D call TRBD1 (5 bases). Germline CDR1 is LGHDT and CDR2 is YNNKEL (reference sequence). The CDR3 runs 13 residues. The V end was cut by 7 bases, the J end by 6 bases, with 13 bases between. The CDR3 region is CASTAREKNTIYF. The DNA of the CDR3 is TGTGCCAGCACCGCCAGGGAAAAAAACACCATATATTTT.

The chain is built from TRBV11-2 and TRBJ2-7, with 11 bases matching TRBD2. This CDR3 contains 15 residues. V was pared by 6 bases and J by 6 bases, with 10 bases of the junction left unmatched. The V gene's germline CDR1 is SGHAT and CDR2 FQNNGV. In nucleotides, the CDR3 is TGTGCCAGCAGATATAGCGGGAGGGCCTTAGGCGAGCAGTACTTC. This codes for CASRYSGRALGEQYF. The full variable domain, with the rest looked up from reference TRBV11-2 and TRBJ2-7, is EAGVAQSPRYKIIEKRQSVAFWCNPISGHATLYWYQQILGQGPKLLIQFQNNGVVDDSQLPKDRFSAERLKGVDSTLKIQPAKLEDSAVYLCASRYSGRALGEQYFGPGTRLTVT.

The chain combines TRBV3-1 (or the pseudogene TRBV3-2) with TRBJ1-5; tentative D call: TRBD1 (5 bases). The CDR3 has 14 amino acids. The V and J ends lost 2 bases and 2 bases respectively, with 7 bases between them. The germline CDR1 and CDR2 sequences are LGHDT and YNNKEL (reference sequence). The CDR3 protein is CASSQRGGNQPQHF. CDR3 DNA: TGTGCCAGCAGCCAAAGGGGTGGCAATCAGCCCCAGCATTTT.

This sequence joins TRBV7-9 and TRBJ2-7; 8 bases map to TRBD1. This CDR3 has 14 amino acids. From germline, CDR1 is SEHNR and CDR2 FQNEAQ (reference sequence). V trimming: 4 bases; J trimming: 4 bases; junction bases outside the gene matches: 6. CDR3 bases: TGTGCCAGCAGCTCAGGGACAGGCTCTTACGAGCAGTACTTC. This gives the protein CASSSGTGSYEQYF.

The chain's CDR3 is CASSSTGTVNSPLHF. The CDR3 DNA reads as TGCGCCAGCAGCTCAACCGGGACAGTAAATTCACCCCTCCACTTT. The V call is TRBV5-1, the J call TRBJ1-6; TRBD1 agrees at 7 bases. Germline CDR1 SGHRS, CDR2 YFSETQ. Unmatched junction bases numbered 7, after V lost 3 bases and J lost 7 bases. This CDR3 contains 15 residues.

The genes are TRBV6-2 or TRBV6-3 and TRBJ2-3; D possibly corresponds to TRBD1 (5 bases). The CDR3 sequence is 16 residues long. Germline assignment: CDR1 MNHEY and CDR2 SVGEGT. Trimming left V 6 bases short and J 5 bases short, with 21 bases between. The CDR3 reads CASSPWGREYGDTQYF. In DNA form, the CDR3 reads TGTGCCAGCAGCCCCTGGGGCCGTGAGTATGGAGATACGCAGTATTTT.

The chain is built from TRBV6-5 and TRBJ1-6; 8 nucleotides agree with TRBD1. This CDR3 has 15 residues. The V gene end was trimmed by 7 bases and the J gene end by 5 bases; junction bases not matched to a gene: 7. Germline assignment: CDR1 MNHEY and CDR2 SVGAGI. The CDR3 loop is CASKGGTGDNSPLHF. In DNA form, the CDR3 reads TGTGCCAGCAAGGGGGGGACAGGAGATAATTCACCCCTCCACTTT.

The chain joins TRBV18 to TRBJ1-1; D uncertain. V was shortened by 0 bases and J by 2 bases, with 10 bases between the two germline ends. CDR1 is KGHSH and CDR2 is LQKENI in the germline V gene. This CDR3 is built from 15 residues. CDR3 sequence reads: CASSPPRGRNTEAFF. CDR3 sequence (DNA): TGTGCCAGCTCACCACCGCGGGGAAGAAACACTGAAGCTTTCTTT.

The rearrangement links TRBV18 to TRBJ2-7, with 7 bases lining up with TRBD1. The germline V gene encodes CDR1 KGHSH and CDR2 LQKENI. The CDR3 is made up of 13 amino acids. Losses at the gene ends were 2 bases for V and 4 bases for J; bases not matched to a gene: 2. CDR3 loop: CASSPGTVYEQYF. The CDR3 DNA is TGTGCCAGCTCACCAGGGACAGTTTACGAGCAGTACTTC.

This chain links TRBV7-8 with TRBJ1-2; 7 nucleotides match TRBD1. The CDR3 length is 17 residues. Germline V lookup: CDR1 SGHVS, CDR2 FQNEAQ. After removal of 1 base from V and 0 bases from J, the junction contained 8 bases not matched to a gene. The CDR3 DNA sequence: TGTGCCAGCAGCTTAGACCGACAGGGTCTTTCTAACTATGGCTACACCTTC. This encodes CASSLDRQGLSNYGYTF.

The chain uses TRBV4-3 and TRBJ1-1; possibly TRBD1 for D (6 bases). CDR1 is LGHNA, CDR2 YSLEER, per germline. CDR3 length equals 15 residues. The V end lost 0 bases, the J end lost 4 bases, and 12 bases lay between the germline ends. The CDR3: CASSQDPGQSTEAFF. The CDR3 bases are TGCGCCAGCAGCCAAGACCCCGGACAGTCCACTGAAGCTTTCTTT.

V is TRBV4-1 and J is TRBJ1-2; no clear D. Trimming took off 0 bases at V and 0 bases at J, with 11 bases between the two ends. The CDR3 consists of 16 residues. Per germline, CDR1 MGHRA and CDR2 YSYEKL. The CDR3 loop reads CASSQDDWSPNYGYTF. The CDR3 DNA is TGCGCCAGCAGCCAAGACGATTGGAGCCCTAACTATGGCTACACCTTC.

In its sample, this clone was seen a few times. The rearrangement uses TRBV9 and TRBJ1-1; D call uncertain. The CDR3 covers 13 residues. Germline CDR1 SGDLS, CDR2 YYNGEE. The V end lost 0 bases, the J end lost 5 bases, and 8 bases lay between the germline ends. The CDR3 nucleotides read TGTGCCAGCAGCGTAGCAGGTAAAACTGAAGCTTTCTTT. It specifies CASSVAGKTEAFF. Filled out from reference TRBV9 and TRBJ1-1, the complete variable domain reads DSGVTQTPKHLITATGQRVTLRCSPRSGDLSVYWYQQSLDQGLQFLIQYYNGEERAKGNILERFSAQQFPDLHSELNLSSLELGDSALYFCASSVAGKTEAFFGQGTRLTVV.

The chain links TRBV30 to TRBJ1-1; D is unresolved. Germline assignment: CDR1 GTSNPN and CDR2 SVGIG (reference sequence). The CDR3 consists of 11 residues. Between the trimmed V and J ends, which lost 1 base and 9 bases, there was a span of 9 bases. The CDR3 spells CAWSDLQKAFF. CDR3 bases: TGTGCCTGGAGTGACTTACAGAAAGCTTTCTTT.

CDR3 in DNA: TGTGCCGTTTCGAGGGGAGGAGAGGCAGATACGCAGTATTTT. Its translation: CAVSRGGEADTQYF. The chain carries TRBV19 and TRBJ2-3, with a possible D match to TRBD2 (6 bases). The CDR3 consists of 14 residues. Germline assignment: CDR1 LNHDA and CDR2 SQIVND (reference sequence). The ends were cut back, 11 bases at V and 4 bases at J, with 19 bases in the middle.

The rearrangement uses TRBV4-2 and TRBJ2-1; TRBD2 matches at 7 bases. Trimming cost V 0 bases and J 4 bases; bases outside gene matches: 6. This CDR3 region has 16 residues. Germline V CDR1 and CDR2: LGHNA, YNFKEQ. CDR3 region: CASSQEGSGPYNEQFF. For the CDR3, the DNA is TGTGCCAGCAGCCAAGAGGGTAGCGGGCCATACAATGAGCAGTTCTTC.

The chain is built from TRBV5-6 and TRBJ2-3, with D tentatively TRBD2 (6 bases). The ends were cut back, 3 bases at V and 4 bases at J, with 21 bases in the middle. Germline CDR1 SGHDT, CDR2 YYEEEE. The CDR3 loop spans 17 amino acids. CDR3 amino acids: CASSYRLGLLGADTQYF. CDR3 sequence (DNA): TGTGCCAGCAGCTACCGATTGGGACTCCTCGGAGCAGATACGCAGTATTTT.